These 5 T cell receptor beta chains came from one sample sequenced in a study of T cell changes during pregnancy in multiple sclerosis. This table comes from immunoSEQ multiplex PCR, and its TCRdb copy is limited to in-frame clones, with some not included. The profile covers some 74,000 clones, with approximately 92% appearing a single time and 2.3% taken by the ten largest. The sample was peripheral blood, taken before pregnancy. These receptors came from a female donor with multiple sclerosis, enrolled in a pregnancy study.

The rearrangement links TRBV9 to TRBJ2-3; 13 bases match TRBD2. Germline loops: CDR1 SGDLS, CDR2 YYNGEE. Trimming took 4 bases from V and 4 from J; bases not matched to a gene: 9. The CDR3 consists of 17 residues. The CDR3 loop is CASSPTSGRAPADTQYF. The CDR3 DNA sequence: TGTGCCAGCAGCCCAACTAGCGGGAGGGCACCGGCAGATACGCAGTATTTT.

The chain is built from TRBV7-6 and TRBJ2-2, with D uncertain. V shed 5 bases and J shed 7 bases, with 8 bases lying between them. CDR1 is SGHVS and CDR2 is FNYEAQ in the germline V gene. The CDR3 covers 12 residues. DNA for the CDR3: TGTGCCAGCAGCCCGCACAACGGGGAGCTGTTTTTT. Its translation is CASSPHNGELFF.

The genes are TRBV5-6 and TRBJ2-1; TRBD1 matches at 8 bases. With 4 bases clipped from V and 10 bases from J, the junction kept 10 bases outside the gene matches. CDR1 is SGHDT and CDR2 is YYEEEE in the germline V gene. This CDR3 region has 14 residues. CDR3 nucleotides: TGTGCCAGCAGCCTGGGAAGGACAGGGTCCGAGCAGTTCTTC. This translates into CASSLGRTGSEQFF.

The chain employs TRBV19 and TRBJ2-1; the match to TRBD2 covers 11 bases. Germline CDR1 is LNHDA and CDR2 is SQIVND (reference sequence). J was trimmed by 6 bases and V by 6 bases; bases with no gene match: 7. This CDR3 contains 15 residues. Here the CDR3 DNA reads TGTGCCAGTAGCCAACTAGCGGGAGCGGGCAATGAGCAGTTCTTC. This sequence encodes CASSQLAGAGNEQFF.

The chain carries TRBV27 and TRBJ1-5; D gene ambiguous. This CDR3 region has 13 residues. Trimming left V 7 bases short and J 7 bases short, with 14 bases between. From germline, CDR1 is MNHEY and CDR2 SMNVEV (reference sequence). DNA of the CDR3: TGTGCCAGCACCTCGATGCCAGGCCAGCCCCAGCATTTT. Translating it yields CASTSMPGQPQHF.